The TCR beta chain under discussion was sequenced for a study of CD8+ T cells in alopecia areata. Once RNA had been extracted, it was reverse transcribed into cDNA to act as the sequencing template. The method was immunoSEQ multiplex PCR; TCRdb's version includes in-frame clones alone and lacks a portion of them. The sample has approximately 100,000 clones; just under 60% are singletons. Treatment in this sample: oral pan-JAK inhibitor, 5-10 mg twice daily. This clone was seen more than once but under ten times. Trimming shortened V by 4 bases and J by 7 bases, and 15 bases separated the two germline ends. Per germline, CDR1 SGHDT and CDR2 YYEEEE. The CDR3 has 14 amino acids.

The specimen was CD8+ T cells sorted from blood, collected at week 56, from a patient treated with tofacitinib. This clonotype was obtained from a human donor with alopecia areata. The V call is TRBV5-6, the J call TRBJ1-5, with a possible D match to TRBD1 (5 bases). The CDR3 DNA reads as TGTGCCAGCAGCCTGGCGGGGGGTTACCAGCCCCAGCATTTT. Residues: CASSLAGGYQPQHF. Combining the CDR3 with reference TRBV5-6 and TRBJ1-5 gives the whole variable domain DAGVTQSPTHLIKTRGQQVTLRCSPKSGHDTVSWYQQALGQGPQFIFQYYEEEERQRGNFPDRFSGHQFPNYSSELNVNALLLGDSALYLCASSLAGGYQPQHFGDGTRLSIL.